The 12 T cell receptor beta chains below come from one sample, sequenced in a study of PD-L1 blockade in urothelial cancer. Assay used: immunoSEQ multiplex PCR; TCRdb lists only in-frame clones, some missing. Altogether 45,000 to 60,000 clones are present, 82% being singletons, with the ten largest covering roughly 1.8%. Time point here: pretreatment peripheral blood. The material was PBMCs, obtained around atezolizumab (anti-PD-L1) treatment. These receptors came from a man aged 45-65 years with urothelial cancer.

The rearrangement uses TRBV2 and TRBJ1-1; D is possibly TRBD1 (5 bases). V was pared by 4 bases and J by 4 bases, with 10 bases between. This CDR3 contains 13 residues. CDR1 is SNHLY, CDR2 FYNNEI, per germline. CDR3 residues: CASSAEGSTEAFF. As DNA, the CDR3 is TGTGCCAGCAGTGCGGAGGGGAGCACTGAAGCTTTCTTT.

The CDR3 spells CASKGQGVVGQPQHF. DNA for the CDR3: TGTGCCAGCAAGGGACAGGGGGTGGTGGGTCAGCCCCAGCATTTT. The J gene is TRBJ1-5, the V gene TRBV2; 11 bases fit TRBD1. This CDR3 region has 15 residues. V trimming: 7 bases; J trimming: 6 bases; junction bases outside the gene matches: 8. Germline lookup yields CDR1 SNHLY and CDR2 FYNNEI. Based on the CDR3 plus reference TRBV2 and TRBJ1-5, the full variable domain is EPEVTQTPSHQVTQMGQEVILRCVPISNHLYFYWYRQILGQKVEFLVSFYNNEISEKSEIFDDQFSVERPDGSNFTLKIRSTKLEDSAMYFCASKGQGVVGQPQHFGDGTRLSIL.

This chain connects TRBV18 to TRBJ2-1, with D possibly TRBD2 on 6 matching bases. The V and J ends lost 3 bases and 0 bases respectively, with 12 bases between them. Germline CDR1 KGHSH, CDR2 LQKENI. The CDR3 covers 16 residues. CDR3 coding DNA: TGTGCCAGCTCACCCTACCGGGAGTACTCCTACAATGAGCAGTTCTTC. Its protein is CASSPYREYSYNEQFF.

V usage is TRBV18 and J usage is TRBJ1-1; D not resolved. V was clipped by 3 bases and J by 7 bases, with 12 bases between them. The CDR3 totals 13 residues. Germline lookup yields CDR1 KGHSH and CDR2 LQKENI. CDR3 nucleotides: TGTGCCAGCTCACCGACACACCACCTTGAAGCTTTCTTT. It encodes CASSPTHHLEAFF.

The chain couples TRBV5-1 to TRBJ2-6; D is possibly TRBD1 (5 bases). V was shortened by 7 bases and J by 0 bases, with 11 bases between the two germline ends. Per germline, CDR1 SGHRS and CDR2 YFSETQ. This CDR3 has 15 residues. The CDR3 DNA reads TGCGCCAGCTCGATGACAGCCTCTGGGGCCAACGTCCTGACTTTC. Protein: CASSMTASGANVLTF.

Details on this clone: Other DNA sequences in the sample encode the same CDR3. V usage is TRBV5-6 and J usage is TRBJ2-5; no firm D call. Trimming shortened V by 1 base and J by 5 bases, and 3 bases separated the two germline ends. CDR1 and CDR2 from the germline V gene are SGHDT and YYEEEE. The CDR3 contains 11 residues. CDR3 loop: CASSLRETQYF. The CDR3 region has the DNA TGTGCCAGCAGCTTGCGGGAGACCCAGTACTTC.

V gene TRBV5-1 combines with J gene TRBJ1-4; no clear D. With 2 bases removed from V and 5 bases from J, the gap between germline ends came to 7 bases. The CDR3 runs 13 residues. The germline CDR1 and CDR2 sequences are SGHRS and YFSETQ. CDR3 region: CASSLGGNEKLFF. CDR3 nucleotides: TGCGCCAGCAGCTTAGGCGGAAATGAAAAACTGTTTTTT. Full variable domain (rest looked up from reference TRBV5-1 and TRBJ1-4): KAGVTQTPRYLIKTRGQQVTLSCSPISGHRSVSWYQQTPGQGLQFLFEYFSETQRNKGNFPGRFSGRQFSNSRSEMNVSTLELGDSALYLCASSLGGNEKLFFGSGTQLSVL.

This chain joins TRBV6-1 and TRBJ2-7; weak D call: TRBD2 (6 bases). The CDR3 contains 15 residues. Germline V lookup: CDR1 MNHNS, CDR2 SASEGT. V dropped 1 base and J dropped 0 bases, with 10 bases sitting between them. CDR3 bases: TGTGCCAGCAGTGAAGGGGCGGGAAGCTCCTACGAGCAGTACTTC. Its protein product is CASSEGAGSSYEQYF.

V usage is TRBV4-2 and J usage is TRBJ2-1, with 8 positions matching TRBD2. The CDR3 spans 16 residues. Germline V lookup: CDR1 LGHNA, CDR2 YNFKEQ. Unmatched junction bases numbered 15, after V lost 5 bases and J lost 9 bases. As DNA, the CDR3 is TGTGCCAGCAGCGCCAGAGGAGCGGGAGCGGGTAGTGAGCAGTTCTTC. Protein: CASSARGAGAGSEQFF.

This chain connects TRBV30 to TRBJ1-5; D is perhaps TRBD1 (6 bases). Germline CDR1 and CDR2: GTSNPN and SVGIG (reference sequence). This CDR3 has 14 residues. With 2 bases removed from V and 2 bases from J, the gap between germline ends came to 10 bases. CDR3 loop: CAWSLGAGNQPQHF. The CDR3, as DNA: TGTGCCTGGAGTCTGGGGGCAGGCAATCAGCCCCAGCATTTT.

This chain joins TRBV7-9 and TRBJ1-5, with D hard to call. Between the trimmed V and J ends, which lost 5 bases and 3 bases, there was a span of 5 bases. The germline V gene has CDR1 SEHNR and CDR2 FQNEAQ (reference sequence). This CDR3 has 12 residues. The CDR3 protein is CASSPTNQPQHF. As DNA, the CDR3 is TGTGCCAGCAGCCCTACCAATCAGCCCCAGCATTTT.

The CDR3 DNA is TGCGCCAGCAGTGAAACAAATAATTCACCCCTCCACTTT. It yields the protein CASSETNNSPLHF. V usage is TRBV10-1 and J usage is TRBJ1-6; D is uncertain. The CDR3 is 13 amino acids. The V end was cut by 3 bases, the J end by 5 bases, with 5 bases between. The germline V gene has CDR1 WNHNN and CDR2 SYGVQD (reference sequence).